The 8 T cell receptor beta chains listed next were all sequenced from one sample in a study of shared clonotypes between healthy human individuals. The method was immunoSEQ multiplex PCR; TCRdb's version includes in-frame clones alone and lacks a portion of them. The sample contains 2 million to 3 million clones, 80% to 95% of which appear only once. Material: naive CD4+ T cells from PBMCs. The subset here: CD45RA+ positively selected. These receptors all stem from a man between 18 and 35 years old in good health. Some clones in this sample may be carry-over from other donors' samples.

This clone has only a few counts. This chain links TRBV2 with TRBJ1-2; D perhaps matches TRBD1 (5 bases). Trimming removed 4 bases at V and 7 bases at J, with 19 bases between. The CDR3 runs 15 residues. Germline lookup yields CDR1 SNHLY and CDR2 FYNNEI. The CDR3 nucleotides are TGTGCCAGCAGTGCTACCGGGACGGCTTTTGGTGGCTACACCTTC. Protein: CASSATGTAFGGYTF.

The J gene is TRBJ1-4, the V gene TRBV28; tentatively, D is TRBD1 (6 bases). Germline CDR1 MDHEN, CDR2 SYDVKM. This CDR3 region has 14 residues. Trimming cost V 10 bases and J 5 bases, with 17 bases left between them. The CDR3 loop is CATKGPGANEKLFF. CDR3 bases: TGTGCCACCAAGGGACCAGGGGCGAATGAAAAACTGTTTTTT. The full variable domain, rest sourced from reference TRBV28 and TRBJ1-4, is DVKVTQSSRYLVKRTGEKVFLECVQDMDHENMFWYRQDPGLGLRLIYFSYDVKMKEKGDIPEGYSVSREKKERFSLILESASTNQTSMYLCATKGPGANEKLFFGSGTQLSVL.

This chain links TRBV5-1 with TRBJ1-4; TRBD1 matches 9 bases. J was trimmed by 5 bases and V by 4 bases; bases with no gene match: 3. Germline values: CDR1 SGHRS, CDR2 YFSETQ. This CDR3 region has 14 residues. CDR3 sequence: CASSVGQGNEKLFF. The CDR3 DNA reads as TGCGCCAGCAGCGTAGGACAGGGGAATGAAAAACTGTTTTTT.

The chain carries TRBV5-5 and TRBJ1-4; 7 bases match TRBD1. CDR3 length: 16 residues. Germline V gives CDR1 SGHKS, CDR2 YYEKEE (reference sequence). The V segment lost 3 bases and the J segment 4 bases; nucleotides outside the gene matches: 9. CDR3 bases: TGTGCCAGCAGCTGGCGGGACAGTAGAGTTAATGAAAAACTGTTTTTT. Translated, it gives CASSWRDSRVNEKLFF.

The chain combines TRBV5-4 with TRBJ2-1; 15 bases are shared with TRBD2. Trimming took 3 bases from V and 9 from J; bases not matched to a gene: 10. The V gene's germline CDR1 is SGHNT and CDR2 YYREEE (reference sequence). This CDR3 is built from 17 residues. For the CDR3, the DNA is TGTGCCAGCAGCTCTGGACTAGCGGGAGGGCCGGCGGGTGAGCAGTTCTTC. The encoded protein is CASSSGLAGGPAGEQFF.

Details on this clone: The sample carries other DNA sequences with the same CDR3. V gene TRBV29-1 combines with J gene TRBJ2-1, with TRBD2 matching over 14 bases. Germline-derived CDR1 and CDR2 are SQVTM and ANQGSEA. This CDR3 has 14 amino acids. Trimming removed 6 bases from V and 4 bases from J; junction bases left unmatched: 2. The CDR3 nucleotides read TGCAGCGTGGGGACTAGCGGGAGTTACAATGAGCAGTTCTTC. Translation gives CSVGTSGSYNEQFF.

The V call is TRBV11-2, the J call TRBJ2-7, with 7 bases identical to TRBD1. The CDR3 loop spans 13 amino acids. Germline V gives CDR1 SGHAT, CDR2 FQNNGV. The ends lost 6 bases at V and 2 bases at J; junction bases unmatched: 4. CDR3 region: CASSPTGTYEQYF. The CDR3 bases are TGTGCCAGCAGTCCGACAGGGACCTACGAGCAGTACTTC.

This chain connects TRBV28 to TRBJ1-4, with a possible D match to TRBD1 (5 bases). The CDR3 is 14 amino acids. V was trimmed by 6 bases and J by 8 bases, leaving 16 bases between them. The V gene's germline CDR1 is MDHEN and CDR2 SYDVKM. Here the CDR3 reads CASSLFRQSEKLFF. The CDR3 DNA sequence: TGTGCCAGCAGCCTCTTCCGACAGTCAGAAAAACTGTTTTTT.